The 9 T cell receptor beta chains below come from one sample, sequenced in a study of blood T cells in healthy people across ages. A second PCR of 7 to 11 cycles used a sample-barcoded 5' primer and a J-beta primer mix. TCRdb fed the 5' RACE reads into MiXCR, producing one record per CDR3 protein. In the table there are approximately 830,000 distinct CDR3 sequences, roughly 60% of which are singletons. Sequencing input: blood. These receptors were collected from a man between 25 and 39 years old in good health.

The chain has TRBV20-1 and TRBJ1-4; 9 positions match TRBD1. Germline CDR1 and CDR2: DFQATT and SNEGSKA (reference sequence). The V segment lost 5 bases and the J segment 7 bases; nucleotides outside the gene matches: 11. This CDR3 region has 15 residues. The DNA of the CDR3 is TGCAGTGCTTCCTTCCCCGGACAGGGGACTGAAAAACTGTTTTTT. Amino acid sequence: CSASFPGQGTEKLFF.

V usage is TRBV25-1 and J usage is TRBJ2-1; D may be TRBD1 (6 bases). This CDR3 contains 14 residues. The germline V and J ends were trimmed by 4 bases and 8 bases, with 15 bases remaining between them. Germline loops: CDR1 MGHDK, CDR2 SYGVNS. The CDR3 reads CASSAYREQDEQFF. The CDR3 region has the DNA TGTGCCAGCAGTGCCTACAGGGAGCAGGATGAGCAGTTCTTC.

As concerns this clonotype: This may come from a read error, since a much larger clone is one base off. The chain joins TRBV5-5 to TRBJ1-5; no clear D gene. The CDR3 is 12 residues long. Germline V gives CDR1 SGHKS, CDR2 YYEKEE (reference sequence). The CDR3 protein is CAGSLLNQPQHF. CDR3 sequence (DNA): TGTGCCGGCAGCTTGTTGAATCAGCCCCAGCATTTT.

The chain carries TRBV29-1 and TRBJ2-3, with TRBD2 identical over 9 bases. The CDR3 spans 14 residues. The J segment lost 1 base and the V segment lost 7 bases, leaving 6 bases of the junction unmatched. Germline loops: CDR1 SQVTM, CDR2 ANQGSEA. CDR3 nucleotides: TGCAGCGAAGAATTAGCGGGGGGCACAGATACGCAGTATTTT. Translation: CSEELAGGTDTQYF.

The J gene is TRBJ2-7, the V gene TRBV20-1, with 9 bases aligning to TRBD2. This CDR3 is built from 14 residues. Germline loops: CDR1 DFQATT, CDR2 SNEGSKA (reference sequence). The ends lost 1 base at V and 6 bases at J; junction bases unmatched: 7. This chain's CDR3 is CSARAASGASEQYF. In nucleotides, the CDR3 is TGCAGTGCTAGAGCTGCTAGCGGGGCTAGCGAGCAGTACTTC.

CDR3 in DNA: TGTGCCAGCAGCTTCGGCAGGTCAGGGGGTGAGCAGTTCTTC. Translating it yields CASSFGRSGGEQFF. The chain carries TRBV5-6 and TRBJ2-1, with 7 bases identical to TRBD1. V gave up 2 bases and J gave up 9 bases; unmatched junction bases: 8. Germline V gene sequence: CDR1 SGHDT, CDR2 YYEEEE. The CDR3 length is 14 residues.

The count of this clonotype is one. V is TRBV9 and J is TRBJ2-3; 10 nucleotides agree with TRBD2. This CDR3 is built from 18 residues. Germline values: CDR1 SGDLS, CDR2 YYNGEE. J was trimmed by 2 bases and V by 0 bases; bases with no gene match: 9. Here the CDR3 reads CASSVGVAGGLITDTQYF. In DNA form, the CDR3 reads TGTGCCAGCAGCGTAGGGGTAGCGGGGGGCCTAATCACAGATACGCAGTATTTT.

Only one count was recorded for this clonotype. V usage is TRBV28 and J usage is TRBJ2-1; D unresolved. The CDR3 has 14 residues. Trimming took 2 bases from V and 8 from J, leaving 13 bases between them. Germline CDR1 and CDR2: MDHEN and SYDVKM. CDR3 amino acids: CASSLGVASDEQFF. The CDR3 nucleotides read TGTGCCAGCAGTTTAGGGGTGGCGTCCGATGAGCAGTTCTTC.

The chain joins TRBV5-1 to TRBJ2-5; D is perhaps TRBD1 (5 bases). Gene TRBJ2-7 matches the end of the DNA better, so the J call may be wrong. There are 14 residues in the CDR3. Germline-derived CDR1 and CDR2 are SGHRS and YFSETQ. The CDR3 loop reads CASSLGPDNYEQYF. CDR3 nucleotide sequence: TGCGCCAGCAGCTTGGGGCCGGACAACTACGAGCAGTACTTC.